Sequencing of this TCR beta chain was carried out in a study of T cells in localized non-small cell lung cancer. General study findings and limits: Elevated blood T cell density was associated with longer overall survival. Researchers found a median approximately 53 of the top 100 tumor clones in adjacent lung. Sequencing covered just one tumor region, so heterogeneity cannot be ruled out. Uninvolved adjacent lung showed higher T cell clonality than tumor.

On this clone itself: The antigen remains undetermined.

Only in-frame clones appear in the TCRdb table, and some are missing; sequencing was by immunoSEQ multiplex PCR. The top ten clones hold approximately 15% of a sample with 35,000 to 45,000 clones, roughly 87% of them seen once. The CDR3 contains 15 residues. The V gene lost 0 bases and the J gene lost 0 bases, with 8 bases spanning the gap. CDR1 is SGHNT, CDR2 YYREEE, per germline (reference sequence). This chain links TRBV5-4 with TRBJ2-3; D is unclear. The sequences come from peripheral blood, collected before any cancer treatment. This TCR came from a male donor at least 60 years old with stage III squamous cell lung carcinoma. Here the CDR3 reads CASSLELASTDTQYF. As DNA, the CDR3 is TGTGCCAGCAGCTTGGAACTTGCTAGCACAGATACGCAGTATTTT.